This T cell receptor beta chain was identified in a study of shared T cell receptors in the human thymus. Repertoires were generated with immunoSEQ multiplex PCR, while TCRdb's copy carries only in-frame clones and drops some. This table has some 400,000 clones, 95% appearing once. Trimming took 7 bases from V and 2 from J, leaving 12 bases between them. The CDR3 covers 13 residues. The germline CDR1 and CDR2 sequences are SNHLY and FYNNEI. The chain is built from TRBV2 and TRBJ2-7; D is undetermined. The clonotype was recovered from a human donor. Sequences were obtained from thymocytes. The DNA of the CDR3 is TGTGCCAGCAAGGAAGGCTCCGCCTACGAGCAGTACTTC. This sequence encodes CASKEGSAYEQYF.